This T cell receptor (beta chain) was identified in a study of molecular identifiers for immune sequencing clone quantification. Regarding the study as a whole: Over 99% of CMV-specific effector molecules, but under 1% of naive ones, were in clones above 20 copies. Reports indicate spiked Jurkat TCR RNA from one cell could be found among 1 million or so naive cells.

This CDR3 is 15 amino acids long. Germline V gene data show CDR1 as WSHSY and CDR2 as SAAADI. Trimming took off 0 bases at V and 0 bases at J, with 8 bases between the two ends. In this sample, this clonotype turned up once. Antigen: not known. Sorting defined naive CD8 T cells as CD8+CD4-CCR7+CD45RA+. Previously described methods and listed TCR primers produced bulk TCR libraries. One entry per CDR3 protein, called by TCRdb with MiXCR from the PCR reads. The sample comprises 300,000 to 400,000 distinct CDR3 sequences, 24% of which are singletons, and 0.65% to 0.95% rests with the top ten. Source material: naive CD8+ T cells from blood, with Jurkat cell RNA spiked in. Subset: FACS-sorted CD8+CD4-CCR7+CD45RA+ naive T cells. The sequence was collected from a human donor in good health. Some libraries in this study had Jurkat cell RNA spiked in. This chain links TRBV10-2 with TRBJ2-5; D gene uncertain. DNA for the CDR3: TGCGCCAGCAGTGAGTCGATAGGCCACCAAGAGACCCAGTACTTC. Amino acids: CASSESIGHQETQYF.